Sequencing of this TCR beta chain was carried out in a study of OX40 agonist ivuxolimab in advanced cancers. The study's findings and limits: CD4+ and CD8+ T cells in blood underwent clonal expansion by week 6 at 0.1 to 3.0 mg/kg.

The CDR3 sequence is 18 residues long. V lost 5 bases and J 1 base, leaving 18 bases between the germline ends. Germline assignment: CDR1 PRHDT and CDR2 FYEKMQ (reference sequence). Assay: immunoSEQ multiplex PCR; the TCRdb copy retains only in-frame clones and omits some. The table lists about 85,000 clones, approximately 86% of them singletons. To note about this clone: Its antigen is still unknown.

This chain links TRBV13 with TRBJ2-6; a possible D gene is TRBD1 (6 bases). The sequence came from an adult with an advanced solid tumor such as melanoma, head and neck, liver or kidney cancer. The specimen was CD4+ or CD8+ T cells sorted from blood, collected in a trial of the OX40 agonist ivuxolimab. The CDR3 loop is CASSLGARTISGANVLTF. In DNA form, the CDR3 reads TGTGCCAGCAGCCTGGGGGCCAGGACGATATCTGGGGCCAACGTCCTGACTTTC.